Here is one T cell receptor beta chain with its context. Its antigen is unidentified. The data derive from a study of T cell responses to AZD1222 COVID-19 vaccine. Study results and caveats: Once two AZD1222 doses were given, Spike-specific TCR breadth and depth went up. There were mostly white British donors and more females than males, and clonal diversity was possibly underestimated. Repertoires were sampled only after the peak T cell response.

This CDR3 has 14 amino acids. Germline assignment: CDR1 SGHRS and CDR2 YFSETQ. Between the trimmed V and J ends, which lost 2 bases and 1 base, there was a span of 9 bases. Libraries were prepared by immunoSEQ multiplex PCR; TCRdb keeps only in-frame clonotypes and omits some of them. The table has about 140,000 clones, 70% to 90% seen once. The origin of this receptor is an adult in good health. J is TRBJ2-5 and V is TRBV5-1; perhaps TRBD1 as D (5 bases). The input for sequencing was peripheral blood, taken on day 0 of AZD1222 vaccination. The chain's CDR3 is CASSFLDSQETQYF. CDR3 sequence (DNA): TGCGCCAGCAGCTTCCTTGACAGCCAAGAGACCCAGTACTTC. Full variable domain (outside the CDR3, taken from reference TRBV5-1 and TRBJ2-5): KAGVTQTPRYLIKTRGQQVTLSCSPISGHRSVSWYQQTPGQGLQFLFEYFSETQRNKGNFPGRFSGRQFSNSRSEMNVSTLELGDSALYLCASSFLDSQETQYFGPGTRLLVL.